This TCR beta chain was recovered during a study of T cells in Graves' hyperthyroidism and ophthalmopathy. Study-level points and caveats: Most expanded thyroid clonotypes above 0.001 recurred in blood.

This clonotype came up a few times. What it binds is not known. Authors of the study amplified TCR beta CDR3 regions from RNA transcripts. The HTBI primer set was used in a first-round RT-PCR of the TCR CDR3. TCRdb redid the calling of the multiplex PCR reads with MiXCR, one entry per CDR3 protein. The table shows hundreds of thousands of distinct CDR3 sequences, with under 15% occurring only once. The germline V and J ends were trimmed by 6 bases and 6 bases, with 11 bases remaining between them. Germline CDR1 reads DFQATT; CDR2 reads SNEGSKA (reference sequence). This CDR3 region has 11 residues. Specimen: blood. J is TRBJ1-2 and V is TRBV20-1; possibly TRBD1 for D (6 bases). The source is a woman aged 18-29 years with Graves' hyperthyroidism. CDR3: CSATWTDGYTF. The CDR3 DNA follows: TGCAGTGCAACGTGGACAGATGGCTACACCTTC.